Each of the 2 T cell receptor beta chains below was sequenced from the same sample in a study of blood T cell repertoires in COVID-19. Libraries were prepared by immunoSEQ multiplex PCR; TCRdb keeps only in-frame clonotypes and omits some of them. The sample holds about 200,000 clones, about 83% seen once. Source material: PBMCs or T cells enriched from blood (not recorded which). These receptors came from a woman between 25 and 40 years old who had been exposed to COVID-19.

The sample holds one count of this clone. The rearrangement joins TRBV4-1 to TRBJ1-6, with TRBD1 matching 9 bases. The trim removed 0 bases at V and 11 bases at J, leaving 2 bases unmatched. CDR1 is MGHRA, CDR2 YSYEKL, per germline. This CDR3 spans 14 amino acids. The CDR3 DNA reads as TGCGCCAGCAGCCAAGAACAGGGGGCTACACCCCTCCACTTT. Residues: CASSQEQGATPLHF.

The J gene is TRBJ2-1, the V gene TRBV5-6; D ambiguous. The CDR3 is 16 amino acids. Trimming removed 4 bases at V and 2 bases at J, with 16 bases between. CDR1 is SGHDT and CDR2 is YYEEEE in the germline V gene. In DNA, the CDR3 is TGTGCCAGCAGCATACTGGTCCAGGCCACCTACAATGAGCAGTTCTTC. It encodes CASSILVQATYNEQFF.